Below, 32 T cell receptor beta chains from the same sample are listed, as sequenced in a study of PD-1 blockade in classical Hodgkin lymphoma. Assay: immunoSEQ multiplex PCR; the TCRdb copy retains only in-frame clones and omits some. The data hold approximately 25,000 clones, with 84% observed a single time. Every one of the patients relapsed after autologous stem cell transplantation (brentuximab vedotin exposure was variable). It was by magnetic negative selection that CD4+ T cells were purified from thawed PBMCs. Sample: CD4+ T cells from blood, taken at baseline. These receptors came from a human donor with classical Hodgkin lymphoma.

The CDR3 sequence is CASSFGTGGAEKGYTF. CDR3 nucleotide sequence: TGTGCCAGCAGCTTCGGGACAGGGGGCGCAGAGAAAGGCTACACCTTC. The chain carries TRBV11-2 and TRBJ1-2; 12 nucleotides line up with TRBD1. The germline gives CDR1 SGHAT, CDR2 FQNNGV. The CDR3 consists of 16 residues. V dropped 3 bases and J dropped 8; count of bases not matched to a gene: 10.

V is TRBV4-2 and J is TRBJ2-3; TRBD1 matches 7 bases. CDR1 LGHNA and CDR2 YNFKEQ come from the germline V gene. Germline trimming cut 0 bases from V and 0 bases from J; bases unmatched to any gene: 6. The CDR3 sequence is 17 residues long. The CDR3 is CASSQDSRDSSTDTQYF. Here the CDR3 DNA reads TGTGCCAGCAGCCAAGATAGCCGGGACAGCAGCACAGATACGCAGTATTTT.

The V call is TRBV4-3, the J call TRBJ1-1; 11 bases fit TRBD1. The CDR3 length is 14 residues. The V and J ends lost 3 bases and 6 bases, in that order; junction bases with no gene match: 3. Germline V gene lookup returns CDR1 LGHNA and CDR2 YSLEER. The CDR3 reads CASSHGQGAAEAFF. CDR3 coding DNA: TGCGCCAGCAGCCACGGACAGGGGGCGGCTGAAGCTTTCTTT.

V gene TRBV7-2 combines with J gene TRBJ2-3; D is unresolved. V was shortened by 1 base and J by 7 bases, with 6 bases between the two germline ends. The CDR3 runs to 12 residues. Germline CDR1 SGHTA, CDR2 FQGNSA. The CDR3 spells CASSLGGYTQYF. The CDR3, as DNA: TGTGCCAGCAGCTTAGGTGGTTATACGCAGTATTTT.

Remarks on this clone: The same CDR3 can be traced to other DNA sequences in this sample. The J gene is TRBJ1-1, the V gene TRBV9, with D possibly being TRBD1 (6 bases). This CDR3 is 16 amino acids long. Germline V gene sequence: CDR1 SGDLS, CDR2 YYNGEE. Trimming removed 2 bases at V and 0 bases at J, with 14 bases between. In DNA, the CDR3 is TGTGCCAGCAGCGTGGGGAGGGGGAACATGAACACTGAAGCTTTCTTT. As protein: CASSVGRGNMNTEAFF.

The chain links TRBV5-6 to TRBJ1-2; possible D gene TRBD1, 6 bases. The CDR3 sequence is 14 residues long. The germline CDR1 and CDR2 sequences are SGHDT and YYEEEE. V gave up 7 bases and J gave up 5 bases, with 18 bases separating them. CDR3 coding DNA: TGTGCCAGCCAAGAGGGGGGGCTAAGATATGGCTACACCTTC. Translation gives CASQEGGLRYGYTF.

This chain uses TRBV18 with TRBJ2-1; 10 nucleotides match TRBD2. Looked up from germline, CDR1 is KGHSH and CDR2 is LQKENI. Germline trimming cut 4 bases from V and 3 bases from J; bases unmatched to any gene: 6. The CDR3 length is 16 residues. CDR3 amino acids: CASSLLAGGNYNEQFF. The CDR3 DNA reads TGTGCCAGCTCACTCTTAGCGGGGGGAAACTACAATGAGCAGTTCTTC.

The chain carries TRBV5-4 and TRBJ1-1, with 10 bases aligning to TRBD1. This CDR3 has 16 residues. Trimming cost V 4 bases and J 1 base; bases outside gene matches: 7. Germline CDR1 and CDR2: SGHNT and YYREEE (reference sequence). The CDR3 spells CASSDRQGAKNTEAFF. CDR3 nucleotides: TGTGCCAGCAGCGATAGACAGGGGGCGAAGAACACTGAAGCTTTCTTT.

The chain combines TRBV5-8 with TRBJ1-5; the D gene is possibly TRBD1 (6 bases). The V and J ends lost 4 bases and 8 bases respectively, with 22 bases between them. CDR3 length equals 16 residues. Germline V CDR1 and CDR2: SGHTS, YDEGEE. CDR3 protein: CASSPTGFSTLEPQHF. The CDR3 DNA sequence: TGTGCCAGCAGCCCTACAGGGTTTTCTACTCTCGAGCCCCAGCATTTT. Based on the CDR3 plus reference TRBV5-8 and TRBJ1-5, the full variable domain is EAGVTQSPTHLIKTRGQQATLRCSPISGHTSVYWYQQALGLGLQFLLWYDEGEERNRGNFPPRFSGRQFPNYSSELNVNALELEDSALYLCASSPTGFSTLEPQHFGDGTRLSIL.

This clone was detected a few times. The chain couples TRBV28 to TRBJ2-7; D is possibly TRBD2 (7 bases). Germline V gene data show CDR1 as MDHEN and CDR2 as SYDVKM. This CDR3 contains 16 residues. V was pared by 2 bases and J by 6 bases, with 20 bases between. CDR3: CASSLRGRAGAFEQYF. The CDR3 DNA reads TGTGCCAGCAGTTTAAGGGGGAGGGCAGGAGCGTTCGAGCAGTACTTC. The full variable domain, rest sourced from reference TRBV28 and TRBJ2-7, is DVKVTQSSRYLVKRTGEKVFLECVQDMDHENMFWYRQDPGLGLRLIYFSYDVKMKEKGDIPEGYSVSREKKERFSLILESASTNQTSMYLCASSLRGRAGAFEQYFGPGTRLTVT.

This clone was counted a single time. The rearrangement uses TRBV19 and TRBJ1-5, with TRBD1 identical over 8 bases. Trimming removed 6 bases from V and 4 bases from J; junction bases left unmatched: 5. CDR1 and CDR2 (germline): LNHDA, SQIVND (reference sequence). The length of the CDR3 is 14 residues. This chain's CDR3 is CASSPTGGNQPQHF. In nucleotides, the CDR3 is TGTGCCAGTAGCCCCACAGGGGGTAATCAGCCCCAGCATTTT.

The chain recombines TRBV6-5 with TRBJ2-1; D possibly corresponds to TRBD2 (6 bases). The CDR3 spans 16 residues. Germline lookup yields CDR1 MNHEY and CDR2 SVGAGI. V was shortened by 0 bases and J by 2 bases, with 11 bases between the two germline ends. The CDR3: CASSYSSGGPYNEQFF. The CDR3, as DNA: TGTGCCAGCAGTTACTCTTCCGGGGGACCCTACAATGAGCAGTTCTTC.

The V call is TRBV11-3, the J call TRBJ2-1; D could derive from TRBD1 or TRBD2 (5 bases each). This CDR3 contains 17 residues. V lost 5 bases, J lost 0 bases, and 17 bases lay in between. Germline CDR1 reads SGHNT; CDR2 reads YENEEA. The CDR3 DNA follows: TGTGCCAGCAGCGCAGCCGGGACGGCAAGCTCCTACAATGAGCAGTTCTTC. Translated: CASSAAGTASSYNEQFF.

This rearrangement joins TRBV9 to TRBJ2-5, with D perhaps assigned TRBD1 or TRBD2 (5 bases each). CDR3 size: 14 residues. CDR1 and CDR2 from the germline V gene are SGDLS and YYNGEE. Trimming removed 4 bases from V and 7 bases from J, with 17 bases in between. CDR3: CASSFDWGMGTQYF. CDR3 DNA sequence: TGTGCCAGCAGCTTCGACTGGGGGATGGGGACCCAGTACTTC.

The rearrangement links TRBV2 to TRBJ2-2; 7 bases fit TRBD1. This CDR3 region has 16 residues. Trimming cost V 5 bases and J 0 bases; bases outside gene matches: 6. Germline CDR1 reads SNHLY; CDR2 reads FYNNEI. In nucleotides, the CDR3 is TGTGCCAGCAGTCTCGCCGGGACAGCGAACACCGGGGAGCTGTTTTTT. Translation gives CASSLAGTANTGELFF.

V gene TRBV19 combines with J gene TRBJ1-1, with a tentative D call TRBD1 (5 bases). The germline V gene has CDR1 LNHDA and CDR2 SQIVND (reference sequence). V was cut by 1 base and J by 0 bases, with 12 bases left in between. The CDR3 contains 16 residues. The CDR3: CASSIGFQGMNTEAFF. The CDR3 region has the DNA TGTGCCAGTAGTATAGGGTTCCAGGGCATGAACACTGAAGCTTTCTTT.

The chain has TRBV19 and TRBJ2-5; TRBD2 agrees at 7 bases. Unmatched junction bases numbered 6, after V lost 4 bases and J lost 1 base. Germline lookup yields CDR1 LNHDA and CDR2 SQIVND (reference sequence). There are 15 residues in the CDR3. The CDR3 bases are TGTGCCAGTAGTAGAGCCTCGGGGGGCCAAGAGACCCAGTACTTC. This encodes CASSRASGGQETQYF.

The gene calls are TRBV9 and TRBJ2-5; no definite D call. The germline gives CDR1 SGDLS, CDR2 YYNGEE. The CDR3 totals 14 residues. The V gene lost 0 bases and the J gene lost 3 bases, with 9 bases spanning the gap. The CDR3 bases are TGTGCCAGCAGCGTAGATACTTATGAAGAGACCCAGTACTTC. This codes for CASSVDTYEETQYF.

The rearrangement links TRBV11-2 to TRBJ1-2; D is unclear. The CDR3 is 15 amino acids. V was shortened by 1 base and J by 2 bases, with 11 bases between the two germline ends. Germline lookup yields CDR1 SGHAT and CDR2 FQNNGV. The DNA of the CDR3 is TGTGCCAGCAGCTTAGTGCAAGGGTGGAACTATGGCTACACCTTC. It translates to CASSLVQGWNYGYTF.

CDR3 sequence (DNA): TGTGCCAGCAGCCAAGATCGGACAGAAGACTATGGCTACACCTTC. Amino acids: CASSQDRTEDYGYTF. The chain recombines TRBV4-2 with TRBJ1-2; TRBD1 might be the D (6 bases). Germline CDR1 and CDR2: LGHNA and YNFKEQ. The CDR3 totals 15 residues. V lost 0 bases and J lost 3, with 11 bases in between.

The V call is TRBV5-6, the J call TRBJ1-1; D is possibly TRBD1 (6 bases). Germline V CDR1 and CDR2: SGHDT, YYEEEE. The CDR3 has 14 residues. The ends were cut back, 6 bases at V and 5 bases at J, with 17 bases in the middle. CDR3 protein: CASKRGSGGTEAFF. CDR3 DNA sequence: TGTGCCAGCAAAAGGGGGTCCGGAGGAACTGAAGCTTTCTTT.

This clone has just one count. The J gene is TRBJ2-7, the V gene TRBV6-5; tentatively, D is TRBD1 (6 bases). Trimming left V 6 bases short and J 4 bases short, with 19 bases between. Per germline, CDR1 MNHEY and CDR2 SVGAGI. The length of the CDR3 is 15 residues. CDR3 nucleotides: TGTGCCAGCAGCTCACCCCCCAGGGGTGATTACGAGCAGTACTTC. Its protein product is CASSSPPRGDYEQYF.

The chain couples TRBV5-1 to TRBJ2-5, with D perhaps matching TRBD2 (5 bases). The ends were cut back, 4 bases at V and 2 bases at J, with 9 bases in the middle. The CDR3 is made up of 13 amino acids. Germline assignment: CDR1 SGHRS and CDR2 YFSETQ. As DNA, the CDR3 is TGCGCCAGCAGCCCGGGGTCTCAAGAGACCCAGTACTTC. Translation gives CASSPGSQETQYF. The full variable domain, its missing parts supplied by reference TRBV5-1 and TRBJ2-5, is KAGVTQTPRYLIKTRGQQVTLSCSPISGHRSVSWYQQTPGQGLQFLFEYFSETQRNKGNFPGRFSGRQFSNSRSEMNVSTLELGDSALYLCASSPGSQETQYFGPGTRLLVL.

By proportion, this clone is medium-sized. This chain joins TRBV4-3 and TRBJ2-5, with a weak D call TRBD1 (6 bases). Germline values: CDR1 LGHNA, CDR2 YSLEER. V lost 11 bases and J lost 0, with 13 bases in between. CDR3 size: 13 residues. CDR3 nucleotide sequence: TGCGCCGCAGGGGCCCGGCACCAAGAGACCCAGTACTTC. It is translated as CAAGARHQETQYF.

The chain employs TRBV9 and TRBJ1-6; D perhaps matches TRBD1 (5 bases). Germline-derived CDR1 and CDR2 are SGDLS and YYNGEE. The CDR3 has 14 amino acids. V gave up 7 bases and J gave up 4 bases, with 12 bases separating them. CDR3 in amino acids: CASGGGTYNSPLHF. In DNA form, the CDR3 reads TGTGCCAGCGGTGGAGGGACTTATAATTCACCCCTCCACTTT.

A few counts support this clone. This chain links TRBV7-3 with TRBJ2-1, with D unresolved. This CDR3 is built from 13 residues. Trimming removed 1 base from V and 7 bases from J, with 8 bases in between. The germline V gene encodes CDR1 SGHTA and CDR2 FQGTGA. Here the CDR3 reads CASSLMPLNEQFF. DNA of the CDR3: TGTGCCAGCAGCTTAATGCCTTTGAATGAGCAGTTCTTC.

The chain employs TRBV29-1 and TRBJ1-2, with D possibly being TRBD1 (5 bases). The germline gives CDR1 SQVTM, CDR2 ANQGSEA. The length of the CDR3 is 12 residues. V shed 7 bases and J shed 4 bases, with 13 bases lying between them. The CDR3 coding sequence is TGCAGCGCGGCCGGGACCGTCTATGGCTACACCTTC. Translation gives CSAAGTVYGYTF.

The chain combines TRBV5-4 with TRBJ1-1, with no clear D. The CDR3 runs to 14 residues. V was trimmed by 0 bases and J by 1 base, leaving 7 bases between them. CDR1 SGHNT and CDR2 YYREEE come from the germline V gene (reference sequence). CDR3 sequence (DNA): TGTGCCAGCAGCTTGGCTGGTCAGAACACTGAAGCTTTCTTT. Encoded protein: CASSLAGQNTEAFF.

The CDR3 sequence is CASSPQGFEAFF. CDR3 DNA: TGTGCCAGCTCACCGCAGGGATTTGAAGCTTTCTTT. The chain couples TRBV18 to TRBJ1-1; tentatively, D is TRBD1 (5 bases). This CDR3 has 12 residues. Trimming shortened V by 3 bases and J by 7 bases, and 9 bases separated the two germline ends. Germline V gene sequence: CDR1 KGHSH, CDR2 LQKENI.

The CDR3 DNA follows: TGTGCCAGCTCACGGGCGGGGTTCGGCTACACCTTC. Translated: CASSRAGFGYTF. The chain couples TRBV18 to TRBJ1-2; D not certain. Germline CDR1 and CDR2: KGHSH and LQKENI. Trimming removed 4 bases from V and 8 bases from J, with 11 bases in between. The CDR3 has 12 amino acids.

The chain combines TRBV7-2 with TRBJ1-6, with D possibly matching TRBD1 (6 bases). This CDR3 has 17 amino acids. The germline V and J ends were trimmed by 0 bases and 13 bases, with 22 bases remaining between them. Germline CDR1 is SGHTA and CDR2 is FQGNSA. The CDR3 is CASSLASGRPIGGPLHF. CDR3 DNA: TGTGCCAGCAGCTTAGCGTCGGGCAGGCCAATTGGGGGCCCCCTCCACTTT.

CDR3: CSVDPQGSYGYTF. As DNA, the CDR3 is TGCAGCGTTGACCCACAGGGATCCTATGGCTACACCTTC. This sequence joins TRBV29-1 and TRBJ1-2; TRBD1 might be the D (6 bases). Germline CDR1 reads SQVTM; CDR2 reads ANQGSEA. The CDR3 consists of 13 residues. Trimming stripped 3 bases from V and 4 bases from J, with 12 bases between. The whole variable domain, filled in from reference TRBV29-1 and TRBJ1-2, reads SAVISQKPSRDICQRGTSLTIQCQVDSQVTMMFWYRQQPGQSLTLIATANQGSEATYESGFVIDKFPISRPNLTFSTLTVSNMSPEDSSIYLCSVDPQGSYGYTFGSGTRLTVV.